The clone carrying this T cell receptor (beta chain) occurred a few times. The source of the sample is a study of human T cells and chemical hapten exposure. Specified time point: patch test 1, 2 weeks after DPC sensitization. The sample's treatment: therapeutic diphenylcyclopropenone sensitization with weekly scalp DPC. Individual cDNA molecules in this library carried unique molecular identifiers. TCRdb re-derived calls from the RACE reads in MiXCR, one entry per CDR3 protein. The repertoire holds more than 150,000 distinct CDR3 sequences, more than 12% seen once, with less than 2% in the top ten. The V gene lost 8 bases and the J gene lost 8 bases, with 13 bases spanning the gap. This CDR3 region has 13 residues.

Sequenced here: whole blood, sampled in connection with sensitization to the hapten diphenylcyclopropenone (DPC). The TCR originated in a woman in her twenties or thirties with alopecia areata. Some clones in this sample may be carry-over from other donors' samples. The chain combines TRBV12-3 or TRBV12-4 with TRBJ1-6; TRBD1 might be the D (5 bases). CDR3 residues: CASAEGRDSPLHF. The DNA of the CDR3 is TGTGCCAGCGCGGAGGGGCGCGATTCACCCCTCCACTTT.